Listed below are T cell receptor beta chains from one sample, sequenced in a study of cytomegalovirus exposure and HLA in healthy donors. Clones were sequenced by immunoSEQ multiplex PCR, and TCRdb holds only the in-frame ones, with some missing. Found here are 120,000 or so clones, roughly 80% of them singletons; the top ten hold approximately 3.6%. Sequencing was carried out using PBMCs. These receptor sequences come from a woman aged 40 to 50 in good health and CMV-seropositive. Both conserved end residues are part of each CDR3. The D gene is left open where the match is weak. The listing skips clone size in some rows; elsewhere it reads once, few, many or a size class.

>-|TRBJ2-1|-|TRBV7-9
CASSSQRFYNEQFF
TGTGCCAGCAGCTCCCAGCGGTTTTACAATGAGCAGTTCTTC
>-|TRBJ2-1|-|TRBV2
CASSGPRSRGYNEQFF
TGTGCCAGCAGCGGCCCGAGGTCTAGGGGTTACAATGAGCAGTTCTTC
>TRBD1|TRBJ2-1|-|TRBV13
CASSGTGTAYNEQFF
TGTGCCAGCAGCGGGACCGGGACAGCTTACAATGAGCAGTTCTTC
>-|TRBJ2-7|-|TRBV27
CASSPGGLWYF
TGTGCCAGCAGCCCCGGCGGCCTATGGTACTTC
>TRBD1|TRBJ2-7|-|TRBV28
CASSFGQGYEQYF
TGTGCCAGCAGTTTCGGACAGGGCTACGAGCAGTACTTC
>TRBD1|TRBJ1-4|-|TRBV28
CASRIQGESGKLFF
TGTGCCAGCAGGATACAGGGGGAGTCCGGAAAACTGTTTTTT
>TRBD2|TRBJ2-7|-|TRBV11-2
CASSLRGTKDYEQYF
TGTGCCAGCAGCTTGCGCGGGACTAAAGACTACGAGCAGTACTTC
>TRBD2|TRBJ2-3|-|TRBV7-8
CASSTTSGRGTDTQYF
TGTGCCAGCAGCACGACTAGCGGGAGGGGCACAGATACGCAGTATTTT
>-|TRBJ2-2|-|TRBV2
CASSETDFGELFF
TGTGCCAGCAGTGAGACGGACTTCGGGGAGCTGTTTTTT
>-|TRBJ2-5|once|TRBV5-6
CASSFRGAETQYF
TGTGCCAGCAGCTTCCGGGGGGCGGAGACCCAGTACTTC
>-|TRBJ1-1|-|TRBV10-2
CAITAGGGTEAFF
TGCGCCATCACGGCCGGGGGAGGGACTGAAGCTTTCTTT
>TRBD2|TRBJ2-3|once|TRBV27
CASSLGTSGSSDTQYF
TGTGCCAGCAGTTTAGGGACTAGCGGGAGTTCAGATACGCAGTATTTT
>TRBD2|TRBJ2-7|-|TRBV19
CASGTSGTWEQYF
TGTGCCAGTGGGACTAGCGGCACTTGGGAGCAGTACTTC
>TRBD2|TRBJ2-7|-|TRBV4-3
CASSYQTSGRAGGEQYF
TGCGCCAGCAGCTATCAGACTAGCGGGAGGGCCGGTGGCGAGCAGTACTTC
>-|TRBJ1-5|-|TRBV7-8
CASSLKLERRDSNQPQHF
TGTGCCAGCAGCCTAAAGTTAGAGCGGAGGGACAGCAATCAGCCCCAGCATTTT
>-|TRBJ2-5|-|TRBV29-1
CSVQGHLQETQYF
TGCAGCGTTCAAGGACACTTGCAAGAGACCCAGTACTTC
>-|TRBJ1-5|-|TRBV11-2
CASSLDRLNQPQHF
TGTGCCAGCAGCTTAGACAGGTTGAATCAGCCCCAGCATTTT
>TRBD2|TRBJ2-4|few|TRBV10-3
CAIRLAANKNIQYF
TGTGCCATCAGACTAGCGGCAAACAAAAACATTCAGTACTTC
>-|TRBJ2-5|-|TRBV9
CASSVAGGSGKTQYF
TGTGCCAGCAGCGTAGCGGGGGGCTCTGGGAAGACCCAGTACTTC
>-|TRBJ1-1|-|TRBV29-1
CSVRQSANTEAFF
TGCAGCGTACGACAGAGCGCCAACACTGAAGCTTTCTTT
>TRBD2|TRBJ2-7|-|TRBV6-5
CASSSGLAGGGEQYF
TGTGCCAGCAGTTCAGGACTAGCGGGAGGGGGAGAGCAGTACTTC
>TRBD1|TRBJ2-3|-|TRBV5-1
CASRFTGDGTQYF
TGCGCCAGCAGGTTTACAGGGGACGGTACGCAGTATTTT
>-|TRBJ2-1|-|TRBV7-7
CASSPHQSYNEQFF
TGTGCTAGCAGCCCCCACCAGTCCTACAATGAGCAGTTCTTC
>-|TRBJ1-2|-|TRBV10-3
CATSDRPARGYTF
TGTGCCACCTCCGACAGGCCCGCCCGGGGCTACACCTTC
>-|TRBJ2-2|-|TRBV25-1
CASSELVQGGTGELFF
TGTGCCAGCAGTGAACTTGTGCAGGGTGGAACCGGGGAGCTGTTTTTT
>TRBD2|TRBJ2-1|-|TRBV5-1
CASSPLTSGRADEQFF
TGCGCCAGCAGCCCCCTGACTAGCGGGAGGGCAGATGAGCAGTTCTTC
>TRBD1|TRBJ2-7|-|TRBV4-3
CASSQDGQANYEQYF
TGCGCCAGCAGCCAAGACGGACAGGCAAACTACGAGCAGTACTTC
>TRBD1|TRBJ2-3|-|TRBV29-1
CSVALGTGADTQYF
TGCAGCGTTGCACTAGGGACAGGGGCAGATACGCAGTATTTT
>TRBD2|TRBJ2-7|few|TRBV9
CASSVEPAGAREQYF
TGTGCCAGCAGCGTAGAACCAGCGGGAGCGCGGGAGCAGTACTTC
>-|TRBJ2-5|many|TRBV9
CASNQGKETQYF
TGTGCCAGCAACCAGGGCAAAGAGACCCAGTACTTC
>-|TRBJ2-3|-|TRBV5-8
CASNLFGGKTDTQYF
TGTGCCAGCAACCTATTTGGGGGGAAAACAGATACGCAGTATTTT
>TRBD1|TRBJ1-6|-|TRBV6-1
CASSDTGTVYNSPLHF
TGTGCCAGCAGTGACACCGGGACAGTTTATAATTCACCCCTCCACTTT
>-|TRBJ1-1|-|TRBV10-1
CASSESSRGHTEAFF
TGCGCCAGCAGTGAGTCTTCGCGGGGGCACACTGAAGCTTTCTTT
>TRBD2|TRBJ2-3|few|TRBV11-2
CASSLVRAGAGDTQYF
TGTGCCAGCAGCTTAGTCCGAGCGGGAGCTGGAGATACGCAGTATTTT
>TRBD2|TRBJ2-1|-|TRBV5-1
CASSTTGTSGYNEQFF
TGCGCCAGCAGCACCACCGGGACTAGCGGATACAATGAGCAGTTCTTC
>-|TRBJ2-7|few|TRBV14
CASSSREVYLGNEQYF
TGTGCCAGCAGCTCCCGGGAAGTATATCTCGGGAACGAGCAGTACTTC
>-|TRBJ1-1|-|TRBV5-6
CASSWSGTEAFF
TGTGCCAGCAGCTGGTCGGGCACTGAAGCTTTCTTT
>TRBD2|TRBJ2-1|-|TRBV10-1
CASSELAGERDEQFF
TGCGCCAGCAGTGAATTAGCGGGAGAACGCGATGAGCAGTTCTTC
>TRBD2|TRBJ2-7|-|TRBV6-1
CASNTGTSGYEQYF
TGTGCCAGCAATACCGGGACTAGCGGATACGAGCAGTACTTC
>-|TRBJ2-2|-|TRBV4-2
CASSLTTGSNTGELFF
TGTGCCAGCAGCCTAACGACAGGATCGAACACCGGGGAGCTGTTTTTT
>TRBD2|TRBJ2-1|-|TRBV5-8
CASSLGLAGADEQFF
TGTGCCAGCAGCTTAGGACTAGCGGGAGCCGATGAGCAGTTCTTC
>-|TRBJ1-1|-|TRBV19
CASRTGNTEAFF
TGTGCCAGCCGAACAGGGAACACTGAAGCTTTCTTT
>TRBD2|TRBJ2-7|-|TRBV4-2
CASSQEASGSPYEQYF
TGTGCCAGCAGCCAAGAGGCTAGCGGGAGCCCCTACGAGCAGTACTTC
>-|TRBJ2-1|-|TRBV5-1
CASTITGFSYNEQFF
TGCGCCAGCACCATTACAGGGTTCTCCTACAATGAGCAGTTCTTC
>TRBD2|TRBJ2-7|-|TRBV6-6
CASSYGLAGDEQYF
TGTGCCAGCAGTTACGGACTAGCGGGAGACGAGCAGTACTTC
>TRBD1|TRBJ1-5|-|TRBV7-2
CASSPHGVGGGNQPQHF
TGTGCCAGCAGCCCTCACGGGGTAGGGGGCGGCAATCAGCCCCAGCATTTT
>-|TRBJ1-1|-|TRBV30
CAWSPPGGLYTEAFF
TGTGCCTGGAGCCCGCCGGGCGGACTTTACACTGAAGCTTTCTTT
>TRBD2|TRBJ2-5|-|TRBV4-1
CASSQGPTSGRQETQYF
TGCGCCAGCAGCCAAGGTCCCACTAGCGGGAGGCAAGAGACCCAGTACTTC
>TRBD1|TRBJ2-7|-|TRBV19
CASSTLPPRQGASEQYF
TGTGCCAGTAGTACCCTCCCTCCCCGACAGGGGGCATCCGAGCAGTACTTC
>-|TRBJ2-1|few|TRBV6-4
CASSTQAVSYNEQFF
TGTGCCAGCAGTACCCAAGCGGTCTCCTACAATGAGCAGTTCTTC
>-|TRBJ1-6|-|TRBV30
CAWSGGNEPLHF
TGTGCCTGGAGTGGCGGGAACGAACCCCTCCACTTT
>TRBD2|TRBJ2-1|-|TRBV30
CAWLSAGGPHEQFF
TGTGCCTGGTTGAGCGCGGGAGGGCCTCATGAGCAGTTCTTC
>TRBD2|TRBJ2-4|-|TRBV19
CASSAGDGRLAKNIQYF
TGTGCCAGTAGTGCCGGTGACGGGAGGCTAGCCAAAAACATTCAGTACTTC
>-|TRBJ1-2|-|TRBV7-3
CASSLTGVGGYGYTF
TGTGCCAGCAGCTTAACGGGAGTAGGAGGCTATGGCTACACCTTC
>-|TRBJ2-1|-|TRBV7-9
CASSSPPTSNDEQFF
TGTGCCAGCAGCTCCCCACCAACTAGCAACGATGAGCAGTTCTTC
>-|TRBJ1-3|-|TRBV29-1
CSAETPGGTIYF
TGCAGCGCGGAAACCCCGGGAGGCACCATATATTTT